This T cell receptor (beta chain) came from a study of graft-versus-host responses after intestinal transplantation. Study context: Uniformly, recipients were administered anti-thymocyte globulin induction with subsequent tacrolimus and steroids for approximately 3 years.

Turning to this clone: The antigen is undetermined.

Study-level points and caveats: Ileal or blood samples showed some GvH clones first, and such clones were also found in recipient marrow. Allografts of patients with graft-donor T cell macrochimerism showed high graft-versus-host to host-versus-graft clone ratios. There was an association between peak levels of circulating GvH clones and early post-transplant HvG declines.

The data were produced by immunoSEQ multiplex PCR, yet TCRdb's version contains in-frame clones alone and is incomplete. The sample holds 30,000 to 50,000 clones, about 95% seen once. Sequences were derived from unstimulated CD8+ T cells sorted from spleen or lymph node cells, sampled before transplant. The source of this sequence is a human donor who was the organ donor for an intestinal transplant.

The CDR3 bases are TGTGCCAGCAGAGTGGCGGGGGGGTCCTACAATGAGCAGTTCTTC. Protein: CASRVAGGSYNEQFF. The chain carries TRBV6-5 and TRBJ2-1, with 9 positions matching TRBD2. CDR1 and CDR2 from the germline V gene are MNHEY and SVGAGI. V was pared by 6 bases and J by 1 base, with 4 bases of the junction left unmatched. The CDR3 runs 15 residues.